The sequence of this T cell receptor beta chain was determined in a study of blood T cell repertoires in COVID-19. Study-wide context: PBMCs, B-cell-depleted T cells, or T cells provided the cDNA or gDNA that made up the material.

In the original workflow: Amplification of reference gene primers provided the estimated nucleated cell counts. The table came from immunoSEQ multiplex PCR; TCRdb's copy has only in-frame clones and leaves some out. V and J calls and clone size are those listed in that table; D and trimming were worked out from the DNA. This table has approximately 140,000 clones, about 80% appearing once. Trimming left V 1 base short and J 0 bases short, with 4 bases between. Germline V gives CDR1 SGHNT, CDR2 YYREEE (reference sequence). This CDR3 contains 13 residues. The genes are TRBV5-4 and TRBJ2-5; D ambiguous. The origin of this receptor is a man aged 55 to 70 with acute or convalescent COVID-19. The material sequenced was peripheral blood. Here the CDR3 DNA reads TGTGCCAGCAGCTTGCAGGACCAAGAGACCCAGTACTTC. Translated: CASSLQDQETQYF.